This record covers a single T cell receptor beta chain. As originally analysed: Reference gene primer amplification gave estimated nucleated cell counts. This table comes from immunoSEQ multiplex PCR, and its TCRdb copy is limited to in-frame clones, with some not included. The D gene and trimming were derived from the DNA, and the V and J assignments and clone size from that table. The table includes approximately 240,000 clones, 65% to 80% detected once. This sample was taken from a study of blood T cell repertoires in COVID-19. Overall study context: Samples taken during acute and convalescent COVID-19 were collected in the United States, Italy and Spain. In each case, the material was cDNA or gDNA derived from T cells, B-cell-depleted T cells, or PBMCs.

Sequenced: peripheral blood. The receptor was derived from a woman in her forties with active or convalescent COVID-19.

The CDR3, as DNA: TGCGCCAGCAGCTTGGGGGGGACTAGCGGGGTGAAGACCCAGTACTTC. It specifies CASSLGGTSGVKTQYF. The gene calls are TRBV5-1 and TRBJ2-5; 13 bases are a match to TRBD2. The germline CDR1 and CDR2 sequences are SGHRS and YFSETQ. The CDR3 runs to 16 residues. Trimming took 0 bases from V and 6 from J; bases not matched to a gene: 5. The full variable domain, rest sourced from reference TRBV5-1 and TRBJ2-5, is KAGVTQTPRYLIKTRGQQVTLSCSPISGHRSVSWYQQTPGQGLQFLFEYFSETQRNKGNFPGRFSGRQFSNSRSEMNVSTLELGDSALYLCASSLGGTSGVKTQYFGPGTRLLVL.